This T cell receptor (beta chain) was documented in a study of blood T cell repertoires in COVID-19. Overall study context: COVID-19 samples from acute and convalescent phases originated in the United States, Italy and Spain. PBMCs, B-cell-depleted T cells, or T cells were the source of the cDNA or gDNA that made up the material.

This clone came up a few times. The V end was cut by 7 bases, the J end by 6 bases, with 13 bases between. The CDR3 loop spans 13 amino acids. As handled by the study authors: The assay estimated nucleated cells by amplifying reference gene primers. The repertoire was sequenced with immunoSEQ multiplex PCR; TCRdb's copy has only in-frame clones and lacks some. V and J calls and clone size follow that table, whereas D and trimming were derived from the DNA. The sample carries 130,000 to 150,000 clones, 76% recorded once. Sequenced: peripheral blood. This sequence originates from a man aged 60 to 75 with acute or convalescent COVID-19. This rearrangement joins TRBV12-3 or TRBV12-4 to TRBJ1-5; D not certain. The CDR3 DNA reads as TGTGCCAGCACCTATTCTCTAAGTCAGCCCCAGCATTTT. Translating it yields CASTYSLSQPQHF.